Below are 18 T cell receptor beta chains sequenced from a single sample in a study of blood T cells in healthy people across ages. A J-beta primer mix and a sample-barcoded 5' primer were used in a second PCR of roughly 6 to 12 cycles. A single record per CDR3 protein comes from TCRdb applying MiXCR to the 5' RACE reads. The repertoire holds roughly 930,000 distinct CDR3 sequences, with under 50% as singletons. Sequencing input: blood. These receptors all stem from a man aged 25 to 40 in good health.

The J gene is TRBJ2-5, the V gene TRBV12-5; D is ambiguous. The CDR3 runs to 14 residues. CDR1 and CDR2 (germline): LGHNT, FRNRAP. The V end lost 6 bases, the J end lost 5 bases, and 16 bases lay between the germline ends. The CDR3 DNA sequence: TGTGCTAGTGGGTCGGGTTTAGATAGGGAGACCCAGTACTTC. This translates into CASGSGLDRETQYF.

The V and J genes are TRBV12-3 or TRBV12-4 and TRBJ2-1; D gene unclear. The V gene lost 4 bases and the J gene lost 13 bases, with 11 bases spanning the gap. The CDR3 has 11 residues. CDR3 protein: CASSSTETQFF. The CDR3 coding sequence is TGTGCCAGCAGTTCCACGGAGACCCAGTTCTTC.

The genes are TRBV6-1 and TRBJ2-7; 7 nucleotides align to TRBD1. From germline, CDR1 is MNHNS and CDR2 SASEGT. The CDR3 sequence is 16 residues long. The trim removed 10 bases at V and 4 bases at J, leaving 19 bases unmatched. CDR3 in DNA: TGTGCCACCAGACTTACCAGACAGGGTCTTACTTACGAGCAGTACTTC. The encoded protein is CATRLTRQGLTYEQYF.

The chain joins TRBV10-3 to TRBJ2-3; D is possibly TRBD2 (5 bases). V was clipped by 6 bases and J by 6 bases, with 13 bases between them. The germline gives CDR1 ENHRY, CDR2 SYGVKD. This CDR3 contains 13 residues. CDR3: CAIRWESSDTQYF. CDR3 nucleotide sequence: TGTGCCATCAGGTGGGAGTCGTCCGATACGCAGTATTTT.

This chain uses TRBV3-1 with TRBJ1-2, with D hard to call. This CDR3 comprises 16 residues. V dropped 0 bases and J dropped 8 bases, with 19 bases sitting between them. CDR1 and CDR2 from the germline V gene are LGHDT and YNNKEL (reference sequence). The CDR3 DNA reads TGTGCCAGCAGCCAAGAGTCCCTGGCCTTCCGAGAGGGCTACACCTTC. It translates to CASSQESLAFREGYTF.

The CDR3 DNA sequence: TGTGCCAGCAGTCCCAGTACTAGCGGGGGATCCTACGAGCAGTACTTC. Protein: CASSPSTSGGSYEQYF. This chain links TRBV12-3 or TRBV12-4 with TRBJ2-7; 11 positions match TRBD2. The CDR3 spans 16 residues. V shed 5 bases and J 1 base; nucleotides not matched to a gene: 7.

The chain couples TRBV7-2 to TRBJ1-5; possible D gene TRBD1, 5 bases. CDR1 is SGHTA and CDR2 is FQGNSA in the germline V gene. The CDR3 consists of 15 residues. The V and J ends lost 1 base and 4 bases respectively, with 11 bases between them. Here the CDR3 DNA reads TGTGCCAGCAGCTTAGTCCAGGGATTGAATCAGCCCCAGCATTTT. Amino acid sequence: CASSLVQGLNQPQHF. The variable domain in full, completed from reference TRBV7-2 and TRBJ1-5, reads GAGVSQSPSNKVTEKGKDVELRCDPISGHTALYWYRQSLGQGLEFLIYFQGNSAPDKSGLPSDRFSAERTGGSVSTLTIQRTQQEDSAVYLCASSLVQGLNQPQHFGDGTRLSIL.

The chain combines TRBV20-1 with TRBJ1-3; D remains ambiguous. Germline assignment: CDR1 DFQATT and CDR2 SNEGSKA (reference sequence). The CDR3 loop spans 12 amino acids. V was pared by 4 bases and J by 6 bases, with 10 bases between. In DNA, the CDR3 is TGCAGTGCTATAGGGAATGAAAACACCATATATTTT. This encodes CSAIGNENTIYF.

This rearrangement joins TRBV7-6 to TRBJ2-5, with TRBD2 as a possible D gene (5 bases). CDR1 is SGHVS, CDR2 FNYEAQ, per germline. V was pared by 2 bases and J by 8 bases, with 18 bases between. The CDR3 is 15 amino acids. The CDR3 loop reads CASSLPYEGLDTQYF. As DNA, the CDR3 is TGTGCCAGCAGCTTACCCTATGAGGGCTTGGATACCCAGTACTTC.

CDR3 sequence: CASRRDRLNQETQYF. CDR3 in DNA: TGTGCCAGTAGGAGGGACAGACTAAACCAAGAGACCCAGTACTTC. The chain combines TRBV6-4 with TRBJ2-5, with a tentative D call TRBD1 (7 bases). The V gene lost 9 bases and the J gene lost 0 bases, with 17 bases spanning the gap. The CDR3 covers 15 residues. CDR1 is MRHNA, CDR2 SNTAGT, per germline.

This clonotype was observed a handful of times. The genes are TRBV4-1 and TRBJ2-3; weak D call: TRBD2 (7 bases). V was shortened by 8 bases and J by 1 base, with 16 bases between the two germline ends. Per germline, CDR1 MGHRA and CDR2 YSYEKL. The CDR3 contains 15 residues. CDR3: CASAVGGAGTDTQYF. CDR3 nucleotide sequence: TGCGCCAGCGCAGTAGGGGGGGCGGGCACAGATACGCAGTATTTT.

This clonotype was detected a few times. The chain recombines TRBV6-5 with TRBJ2-7; weak D call: TRBD2 (8 bases). CDR3 size: 15 residues. V lost 6 bases to trimming and J lost 4 bases, with 19 bases between them. Germline V CDR1 and CDR2: MNHEY, SVGAGI. DNA of the CDR3: TGTGCCAGCAGCCCCACGGGAGGGGGCGTTTACGAGCAGTACTTC. It codes for CASSPTGGGVYEQYF.

This clonotype was recorded once. The J gene is TRBJ2-1, the V gene TRBV18; D gene unclear. This CDR3 region has 15 residues. Germline V gene data show CDR1 as KGHSH and CDR2 as LQKENI. V dropped 6 bases and J dropped 5 bases, with 17 bases sitting between them. The CDR3 DNA reads as TGTGCCAGCTCGCGGACGATTGGGGTCAACAATGAGCAGTTCTTC. Encoded protein: CASSRTIGVNNEQFF.

This chain uses TRBV3-1 with TRBJ2-1; D unresolved. Germline V CDR1 and CDR2: LGHDT, YNNKEL (reference sequence). V lost 1 base and J lost 4, with 14 bases in between. There are 16 residues in the CDR3. Here the CDR3 reads CASSQAPVRVYNEQFF. DNA of the CDR3: TGTGCCAGCAGCCAAGCCCCTGTACGGGTGTACAATGAGCAGTTCTTC.

CDR3: CASSPQGGSETQYF. In DNA, the CDR3 is TGTGCCAGCAGCCCTCAAGGGGGTAGCGAGACCCAGTACTTC. V usage is TRBV3-1 and J usage is TRBJ2-4; D might be TRBD1 (6 bases). The DNA matches TRBJ2-5 better at its end, which makes the J call doubtful. CDR3 length equals 14 residues. The germline V gene encodes CDR1 LGHDT and CDR2 YNNKEL (reference sequence).

This clonotype turned up a few times. This chain uses TRBV20-1 with TRBJ2-3, with 9 bases fitting TRBD2. This CDR3 has 16 residues. CDR1 DFQATT and CDR2 SNEGSKA come from the germline V gene (reference sequence). V gave up 0 bases and J gave up 3 bases; unmatched junction bases: 7. CDR3 nucleotides: TGCAGTGCTAGAGATCAGGCTAGCGGGGAAACAGATACGCAGTATTTT. Translation: CSARDQASGETDTQYF.

This chain uses TRBV18 with TRBJ2-1, with D tentatively TRBD2 (5 bases). The ends were cut back, 4 bases at V and 9 bases at J, with 16 bases in the middle. Per germline, CDR1 KGHSH and CDR2 LQKENI. This CDR3 has 14 amino acids. The CDR3 bases are TGTGCCAGCTCACTCGGACCTGGCGGAGGTGAGCAGTTCTTC. Translating it yields CASSLGPGGGEQFF.

This clonotype was counted a few times. V usage is TRBV10-3 and J usage is TRBJ1-6; D possibly corresponds to TRBD1 (6 bases). This CDR3 has 15 residues. Trimming left V 5 bases short and J 7 bases short, with 15 bases between. Germline-derived CDR1 and CDR2 are ENHRY and SYGVKD. CDR3 DNA: TGTGCCATCAGTCGGGACAATCTCGGAAATTCACCCCTCCACTTT. Amino acid sequence: CAISRDNLGNSPLHF.